This T cell receptor (beta chain) is drawn from a study of shared clonotypes between healthy human individuals. Study-level points and caveats: When naive CD4 clonotypes were compared across several donors, 4% to 6.5% were shared. Non-shared clonotypes showed lower generation probabilities than clonotypes common to all four donors. The donor pool, a small one, limited the genetic and exposure-history diversity represented.

Trimming took 4 bases from V and 5 from J, leaving 14 bases between them. Germline lookup yields CDR1 GTSNPN and CDR2 SVGIG (reference sequence). The CDR3 is 14 amino acids. Worth noting for this clone: What it recognizes is unknown.

The repertoire was sequenced with immunoSEQ multiplex PCR; TCRdb's copy has only in-frame clones and lacks some. The sample contains about 730,000 clones, around 70% of which appear only once. This TCR was recovered from a woman in her twenties or thirties in good health. The rearrangement uses TRBV30 and TRBJ1-4; tentative D call: TRBD1 (5 bases). Specimen: memory CD4+ T cells sorted from blood. Stated subset: CD45RA-negative fraction. CDR3 DNA sequence: TGTGCCTGGAAGAGGGGACTTTGGAATGAAAAACTGTTTTTT. Amino acid sequence: CAWKRGLWNEKLFF.